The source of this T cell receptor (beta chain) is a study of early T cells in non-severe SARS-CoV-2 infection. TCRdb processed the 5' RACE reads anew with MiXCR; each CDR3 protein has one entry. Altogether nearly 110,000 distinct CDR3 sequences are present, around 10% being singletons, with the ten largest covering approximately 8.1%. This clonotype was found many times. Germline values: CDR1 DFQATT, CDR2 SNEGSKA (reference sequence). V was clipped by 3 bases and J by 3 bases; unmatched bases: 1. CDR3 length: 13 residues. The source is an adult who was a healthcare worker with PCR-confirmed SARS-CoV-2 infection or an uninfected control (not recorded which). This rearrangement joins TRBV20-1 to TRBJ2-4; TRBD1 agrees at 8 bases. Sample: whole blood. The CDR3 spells CSASDRGKNIQYF. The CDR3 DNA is TGCAGTGCTAGTGACAGGGGCAAAAACATTCAGTACTTC.